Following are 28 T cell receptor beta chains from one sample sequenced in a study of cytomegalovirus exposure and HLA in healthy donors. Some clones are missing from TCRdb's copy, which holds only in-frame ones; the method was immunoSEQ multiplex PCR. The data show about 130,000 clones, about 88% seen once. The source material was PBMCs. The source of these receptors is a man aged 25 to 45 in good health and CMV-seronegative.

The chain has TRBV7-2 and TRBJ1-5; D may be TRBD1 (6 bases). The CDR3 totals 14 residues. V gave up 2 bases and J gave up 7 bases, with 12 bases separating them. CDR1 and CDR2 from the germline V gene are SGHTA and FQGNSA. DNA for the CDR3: TGTGCCAGCAGCTTATTACAGGGAAAACAGCCCCAGCATTTT. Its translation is CASSLLQGKQPQHF.

The CDR3 loop is CAISYPTSGNSYEQYF. CDR3 DNA: TGTGCCATCAGTTACCCGACTAGCGGTAACTCCTACGAGCAGTACTTC. The gene calls are TRBV10-3 and TRBJ2-7; 9 positions agree with TRBD2. CDR1 and CDR2 from the germline V gene are ENHRY and SYGVKD. The CDR3 is made up of 16 amino acids. V lost 5 bases to trimming and J lost 0 bases; unmatched junction nucleotides: 8.

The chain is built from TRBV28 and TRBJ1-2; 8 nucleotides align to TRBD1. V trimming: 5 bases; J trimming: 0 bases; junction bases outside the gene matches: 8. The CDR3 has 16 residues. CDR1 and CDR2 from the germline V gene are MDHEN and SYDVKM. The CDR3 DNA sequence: TGTGCCAGCAGTCCGGGGACAGGAGAAGCTAACTATGGCTACACCTTC. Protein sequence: CASSPGTGEANYGYTF.

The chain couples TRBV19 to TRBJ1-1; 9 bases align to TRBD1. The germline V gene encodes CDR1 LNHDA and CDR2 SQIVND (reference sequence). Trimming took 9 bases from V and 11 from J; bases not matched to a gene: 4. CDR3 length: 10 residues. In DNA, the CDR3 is TGTGCCAGCGGGGACAGGGAGGCTTTCTTT. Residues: CASGDREAFF.

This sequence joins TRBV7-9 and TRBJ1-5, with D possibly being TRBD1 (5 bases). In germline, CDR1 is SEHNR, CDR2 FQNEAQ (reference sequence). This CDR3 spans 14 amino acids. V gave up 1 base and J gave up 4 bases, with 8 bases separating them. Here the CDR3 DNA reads TGTGCCAGCAGCTTAGGGCAGGGAAATCAGCCCCAGCATTTT. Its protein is CASSLGQGNQPQHF. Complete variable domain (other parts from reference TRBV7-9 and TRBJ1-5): DTGVSQNPRHKITKRGQNVTFRCDPISEHNRLYWYRQTLGQGPEFLTYFQNEAQLEKSRLLSDRFSAERPKGSFSTLEIQRTEQGDSAMYLCASSLGQGNQPQHFGDGTRLSIL.

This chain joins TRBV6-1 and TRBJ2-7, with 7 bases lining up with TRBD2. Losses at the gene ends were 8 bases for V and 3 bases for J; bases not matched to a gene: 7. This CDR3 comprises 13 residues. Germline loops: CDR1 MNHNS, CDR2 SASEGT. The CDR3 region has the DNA TGTGCCAGCGATAAAGGACTAGACTACGAGCAGTACTTC. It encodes CASDKGLDYEQYF.

CDR3 sequence (DNA): TGTGCCACCAGCAGAGATATACAGGGGGAGAGGGGCTACACCTTC. This sequence encodes CATSRDIQGERGYTF. The chain has TRBV15 and TRBJ1-2; 8 positions agree with TRBD1. Germline CDR1 LNHNV, CDR2 YYDKDF (reference sequence). Trimming took 0 bases from V and 8 from J; bases not matched to a gene: 8. The CDR3 extends over 15 amino acids.

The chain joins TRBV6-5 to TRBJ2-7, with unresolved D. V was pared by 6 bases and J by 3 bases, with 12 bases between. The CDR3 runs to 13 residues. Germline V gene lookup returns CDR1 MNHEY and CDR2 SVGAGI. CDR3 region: CASRMARHYEQYF. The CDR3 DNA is TGTGCCAGCAGGATGGCGCGACACTACGAGCAGTACTTC.

The CDR3 DNA sequence: TGTGCCAGCAGCCCCGACAGGGGCCTGGGGGATACGCAGTATTTT. Amino acids: CASSPDRGLGDTQYF. The chain uses TRBV5-6 and TRBJ2-3; 8 positions agree with TRBD1. The CDR3 covers 15 residues. Germline-derived CDR1 and CDR2 are SGHDT and YYEEEE. V dropped 4 bases and J dropped 6; count of bases not matched to a gene: 10.

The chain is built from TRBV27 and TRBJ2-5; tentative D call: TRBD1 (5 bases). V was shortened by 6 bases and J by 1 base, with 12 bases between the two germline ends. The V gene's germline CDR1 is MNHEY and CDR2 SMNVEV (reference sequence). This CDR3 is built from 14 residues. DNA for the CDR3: TGTGCCAGCAGGGTCCTAGGGGCCCAAGAGACCCAGTACTTC. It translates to CASRVLGAQETQYF.

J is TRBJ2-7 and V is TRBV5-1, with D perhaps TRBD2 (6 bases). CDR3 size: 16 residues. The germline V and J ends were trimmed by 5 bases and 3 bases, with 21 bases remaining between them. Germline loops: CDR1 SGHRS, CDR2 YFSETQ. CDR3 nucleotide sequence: TGCGCCAGCAGACAAGTAGGGGTAGGAGGGTTCTACGAGCAGTACTTC. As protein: CASRQVGVGGFYEQYF. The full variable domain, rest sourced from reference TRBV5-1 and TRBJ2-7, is KAGVTQTPRYLIKTRGQQVTLSCSPISGHRSVSWYQQTPGQGLQFLFEYFSETQRNKGNFPGRFSGRQFSNSRSEMNVSTLELGDSALYLCASRQVGVGGFYEQYFGPGTRLTVT.

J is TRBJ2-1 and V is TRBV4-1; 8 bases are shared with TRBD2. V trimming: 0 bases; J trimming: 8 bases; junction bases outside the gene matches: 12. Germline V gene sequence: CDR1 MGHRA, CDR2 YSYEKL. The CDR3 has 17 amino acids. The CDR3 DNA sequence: TGCGCCAGCAGCCAAGATCTAGGGGGACTAGGAGTGGATGAGCAGTTCTTC. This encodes CASSQDLGGLGVDEQFF.

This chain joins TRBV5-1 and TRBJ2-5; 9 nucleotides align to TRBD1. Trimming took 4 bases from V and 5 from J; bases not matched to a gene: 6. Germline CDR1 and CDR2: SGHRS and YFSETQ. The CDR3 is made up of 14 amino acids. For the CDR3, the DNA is TGCGCCAGCAGCGGCGGACAGGGGAGCGAGACCCAGTACTTC. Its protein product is CASSGGQGSETQYF.

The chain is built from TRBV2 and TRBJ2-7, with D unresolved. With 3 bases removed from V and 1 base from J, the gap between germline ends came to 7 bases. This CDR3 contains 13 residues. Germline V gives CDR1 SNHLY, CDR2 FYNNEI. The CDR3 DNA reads TGTGCCAGCAGTGACGTCTTGTCCTACGAGCAGTACTTC. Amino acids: CASSDVLSYEQYF.

In DNA form, the CDR3 reads TGTGCCAGCAGCCGTTTACAGTACCTCGGGACAGGGGGCAATGAGCAGTTCTTC. Its translation: CASSRLQYLGTGGNEQFF. This sequence joins TRBV14 and TRBJ2-1, with 11 nucleotides matching TRBD1. Germline V gene data show CDR1 as SGHDN and CDR2 as FVKESK. The CDR3 sequence is 18 residues long. Trimming removed 4 bases from V and 6 bases from J; junction bases left unmatched: 14. Full variable domain (rest looked up from reference TRBV14 and TRBJ2-1): EAGVTQFPSHSVIEKGQTVTLRCDPISGHDNLYWYRRVMGKEIKFLLHFVKESKQDESGMPNNRFLAERTGGTYSTLKVQPAELEDSGVYFCASSRLQYLGTGGNEQFFGPGTRLTVL.

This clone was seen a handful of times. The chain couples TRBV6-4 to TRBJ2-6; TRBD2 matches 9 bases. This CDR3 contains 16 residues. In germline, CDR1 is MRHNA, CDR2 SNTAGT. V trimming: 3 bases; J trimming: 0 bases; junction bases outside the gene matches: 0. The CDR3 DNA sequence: TGTGCCAGCAGTGAACTAGCGGGCTCTGGGGCCAACGTCCTGACTTTC. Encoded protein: CASSELAGSGANVLTF.

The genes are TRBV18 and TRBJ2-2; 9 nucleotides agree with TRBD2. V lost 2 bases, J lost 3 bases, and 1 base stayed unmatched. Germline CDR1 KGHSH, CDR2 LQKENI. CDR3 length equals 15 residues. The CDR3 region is CASSPRLADTGELFF. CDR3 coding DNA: TGTGCCAGCTCACCAAGACTAGCGGACACCGGGGAGCTGTTTTTT.

CDR3 DNA sequence: TGTGCCAGCAGTGCCGCGGAAACGTACGAGCAGTACTTC. Translation: CASSAAETYEQYF. V usage is TRBV27 and J usage is TRBJ2-7, with D unclear. CDR3 size: 13 residues. Germline values: CDR1 MNHEY, CDR2 SMNVEV (reference sequence). The ends were cut back, 5 bases at V and 4 bases at J, with 12 bases in the middle.

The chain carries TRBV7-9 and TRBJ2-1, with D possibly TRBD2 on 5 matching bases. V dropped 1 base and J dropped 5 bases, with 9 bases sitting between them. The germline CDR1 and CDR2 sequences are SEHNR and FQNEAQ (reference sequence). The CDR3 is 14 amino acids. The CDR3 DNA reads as TGTGCCAGCAGCTTAGTACCTAGCAACAATGAGCAGTTCTTC. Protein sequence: CASSLVPSNNEQFF.

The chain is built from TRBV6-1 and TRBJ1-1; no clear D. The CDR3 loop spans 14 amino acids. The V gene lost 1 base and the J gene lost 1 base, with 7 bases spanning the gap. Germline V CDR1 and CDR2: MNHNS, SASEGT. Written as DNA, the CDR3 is TGTGCCAGCAGTGAAGTGGCAGAGAACACTGAAGCTTTCTTT. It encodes CASSEVAENTEAFF.

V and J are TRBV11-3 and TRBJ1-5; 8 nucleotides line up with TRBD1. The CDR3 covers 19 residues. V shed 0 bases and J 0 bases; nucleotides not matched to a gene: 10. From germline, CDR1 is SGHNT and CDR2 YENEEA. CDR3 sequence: CASSLEGKGQAHSNQPQHF. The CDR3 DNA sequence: TGTGCCAGCAGCTTAGAAGGGAAGGGACAGGCTCATAGCAATCAGCCCCAGCATTTT.

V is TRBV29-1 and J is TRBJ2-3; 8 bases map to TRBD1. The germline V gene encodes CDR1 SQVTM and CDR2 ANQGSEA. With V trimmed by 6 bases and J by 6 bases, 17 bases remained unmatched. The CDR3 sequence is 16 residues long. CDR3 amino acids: CSVASDRALHADTQYF. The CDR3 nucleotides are TGCAGCGTAGCGTCGGACAGGGCGCTCCACGCGGATACGCAGTATTTT.

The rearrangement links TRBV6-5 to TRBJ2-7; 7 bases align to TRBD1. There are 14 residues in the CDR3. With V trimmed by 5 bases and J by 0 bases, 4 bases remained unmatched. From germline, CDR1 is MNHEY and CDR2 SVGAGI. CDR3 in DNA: TGTGCCAGCAGTCGACAGGGAACCTCCTACGAGCAGTACTTC. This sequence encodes CASSRQGTSYEQYF.

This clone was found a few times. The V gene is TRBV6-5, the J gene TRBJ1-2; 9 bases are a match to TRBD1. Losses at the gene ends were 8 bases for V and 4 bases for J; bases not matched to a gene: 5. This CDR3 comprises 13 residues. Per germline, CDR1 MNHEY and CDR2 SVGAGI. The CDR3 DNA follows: TGTGCCAGCCGGGACAGGGCGGGCTATGGCTACACCTTC. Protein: CASRDRAGYGYTF.

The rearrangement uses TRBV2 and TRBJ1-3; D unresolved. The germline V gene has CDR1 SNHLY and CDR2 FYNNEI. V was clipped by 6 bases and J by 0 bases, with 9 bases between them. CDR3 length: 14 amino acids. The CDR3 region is CASSYTNSGNTIYF. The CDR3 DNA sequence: TGTGCCAGCAGCTACACTAACTCTGGAAACACCATATATTTT. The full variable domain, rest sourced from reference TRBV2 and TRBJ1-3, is EPEVTQTPSHQVTQMGQEVILRCVPISNHLYFYWYRQILGQKVEFLVSFYNNEISEKSEIFDDQFSVERPDGSNFTLKIRSTKLEDSAMYFCASSYTNSGNTIYFGEGSWLTVV.

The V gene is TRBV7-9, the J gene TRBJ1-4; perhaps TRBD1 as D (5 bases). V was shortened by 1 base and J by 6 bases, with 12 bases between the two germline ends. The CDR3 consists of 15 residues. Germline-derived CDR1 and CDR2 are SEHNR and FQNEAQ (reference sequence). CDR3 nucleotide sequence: TGTGCCAGCAGCTTAGAGGGCAGGGCTGATGAAAAACTGTTTTTT. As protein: CASSLEGRADEKLFF.

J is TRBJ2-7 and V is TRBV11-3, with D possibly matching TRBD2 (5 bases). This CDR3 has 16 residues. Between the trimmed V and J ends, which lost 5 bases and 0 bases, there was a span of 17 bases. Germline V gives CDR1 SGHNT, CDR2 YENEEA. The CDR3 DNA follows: TGTGCCAGCAGCCCCGACGCACAGCGGTCCTCCTACGAGCAGTACTTC. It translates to CASSPDAQRSSYEQYF.

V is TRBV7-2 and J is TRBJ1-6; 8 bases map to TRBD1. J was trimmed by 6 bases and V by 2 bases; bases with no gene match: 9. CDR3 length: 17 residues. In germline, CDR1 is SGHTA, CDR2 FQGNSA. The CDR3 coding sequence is TGTGCCAGCAGCTTAAAATCGGACAGGGCCATTAATTCACCCCTCCACTTT. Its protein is CASSLKSDRAINSPLHF.